The 17 T cell receptor beta chains presented below share a single source sample, sequenced in a study of blood T cell repertoires in COVID-19. Data came from immunoSEQ multiplex PCR; TCRdb stores just in-frame clones and leaves some out. The sample yields fewer than 200,000 clones, around 82% seen once. Sequenced: PBMCs or T cells enriched from blood (not recorded which). The source is a woman aged 45-65 years in a cohort exposed to, infected with or recovered from COVID-19 (not recorded which).

The V and J genes are TRBV7-9 and TRBJ1-2; 9 nucleotides match TRBD1. Germline V CDR1 and CDR2: SEHNR, FQNEAQ (reference sequence). J lost 6 bases, V lost 5 bases, and 7 bases had no gene match. The CDR3 runs to 14 residues. The CDR3 spells CASSVGTGQNGYTF. Here the CDR3 DNA reads TGTGCCAGCAGCGTCGGGACAGGGCAAAATGGCTACACCTTC.

This CDR3 reads CASSLEGGFGTGELFF. The CDR3 nucleotides read TGTGCCAGCAGCTTGGAGGGAGGGTTTGGCACCGGGGAGCTGTTTTTT. The chain carries TRBV7-2 and TRBJ2-2, with 7 bases lining up with TRBD2. This CDR3 has 16 residues. Germline V CDR1 and CDR2: SGHTA, FQGNSA. V shed 3 bases, J shed 4 bases, and the junction held 8 bases outside the gene matches.

This clone has only a few counts. The gene calls are TRBV6-4 and TRBJ2-2; D is unresolved. CDR3 length equals 13 residues. V lost 5 bases and J lost 7, with 11 bases in between. Per the germline V gene, CDR1 is MRHNA and CDR2 is SNTAGT. The CDR3 spells CASSFGSGGELFF. Here the CDR3 DNA reads TGTGCCAGCAGTTTCGGATCGGGCGGGGAGCTGTTTTTT.

The chain combines TRBV5-6 with TRBJ1-5; 9 bases map to TRBD1. The ends lost 0 bases at V and 9 bases at J; junction bases unmatched: 7. The germline V gene encodes CDR1 SGHDT and CDR2 YYEEEE. The CDR3 is 15 residues long. CDR3 sequence (DNA): TGTGCCAGCAGCTTGGCCGGGACAGGGAGTCGGCCCCAGCATTTT. Protein product: CASSLAGTGSRPQHF.

The J gene is TRBJ2-7, the V gene TRBV3-1 (or the pseudogene TRBV3-2); tentatively, D is TRBD1 (6 bases). The germline V gene has CDR1 LGHDT and CDR2 YNNKEL (reference sequence). V lost 3 bases and J lost 4, with 13 bases in between. The CDR3 consists of 14 residues. CDR3: CASSHEDRSYEQYF. The CDR3, as DNA: TGTGCCAGCAGCCATGAAGACAGGTCTTACGAGCAGTACTTC.

This clone was counted once. The chain recombines TRBV30 with TRBJ2-5, with TRBD1 matching over 10 bases. The CDR3 spans 15 residues. V shed 3 bases and J 5 bases; nucleotides not matched to a gene: 9. Germline V CDR1 and CDR2: GTSNPN, SVGIG (reference sequence). CDR3 DNA sequence: TGTGCCTGGAGCCCGGGACAGGGGTCCCCGGAGACCCAGTACTTC. Amino acid sequence: CAWSPGQGSPETQYF. The variable domain in full, completed from reference TRBV30 and TRBJ2-5, reads SQTIHQWPATLVQPVGSPLSLECTVEGTSNPNLYWYRQAAGRGLQLLFYSVGIGQISSEVPQNLSASRPQDRQFILSSKKLLLSDSGFYLCAWSPGQGSPETQYFGPGTRLLVL.

The CDR3 sequence is CASSQVSASGGASTDTQYF. The CDR3 DNA follows: TGTGCCAGCAGCCAAGTTTCGGCTAGCGGAGGGGCTAGCACAGATACGCAGTATTTT. The chain recombines TRBV14 with TRBJ2-3, with 7 positions matching TRBD2. Germline CDR1 SGHDN, CDR2 FVKESK. Trimming removed 1 base from V and 0 bases from J; junction bases left unmatched: 13. The CDR3 runs 19 residues.

V usage is TRBV6-6 and J usage is TRBJ1-1; unclear D gene. V lost 10 bases and J lost 1, with 7 bases in between. In germline, CDR1 is MNHNY, CDR2 SVGAGI (reference sequence). This CDR3 is built from 11 residues. The CDR3 loop reads CAITTNTEAFF. The CDR3 DNA follows: TGTGCCATTACAACGAACACTGAAGCTTTCTTT.

A single count supports this clone. The rearrangement joins TRBV3-1 (or the pseudogene TRBV3-2) to TRBJ2-7; 8 bases line up with TRBD2. This CDR3 has 12 amino acids. Per germline, CDR1 LGHDT and CDR2 YNNKEL (reference sequence). The V segment lost 11 bases and the J segment 0 bases; nucleotides outside the gene matches: 3. CDR3 region: CAAGGASYEQYF. The CDR3 DNA reads as TGTGCCGCCGGGGGGGCCTCCTACGAGCAGTACTTC.

V and J are TRBV5-1 and TRBJ2-7; TRBD1 matches 11 bases. Losses at the gene ends were 7 bases for V and 2 bases for J; bases not matched to a gene: 8. The CDR3 sequence is 15 residues long. In germline, CDR1 is SGHRS, CDR2 YFSETQ. The CDR3 here is CASAGQGGSTYEQYF. In DNA, the CDR3 is TGCGCCAGCGCGGGACAGGGGGGCTCTACCTACGAGCAGTACTTC.

The chain carries TRBV7-3 and TRBJ2-5, with D possibly matching TRBD2 (5 bases). The germline gives CDR1 SGHTA, CDR2 FQGTGA. The CDR3 is 16 amino acids. V lost 4 bases to trimming and J lost 5 bases, with 20 bases between them. The CDR3 DNA reads as TGTGCCAGCAGCTGGGGTACCCACCCCCGCGGGGAGACCCAGTACTTC. This translates into CASSWGTHPRGETQYF.

The chain is built from TRBV5-6 and TRBJ2-7; the D gene is possibly TRBD2 (6 bases). Per germline, CDR1 SGHDT and CDR2 YYEEEE. The CDR3 spans 14 residues. The germline V and J ends were trimmed by 4 bases and 3 bases, with 14 bases remaining between them. DNA of the CDR3: TGTGCCAGCAGCCGGGGCCCGGGGGACTACGAGCAGTACTTC. Translation gives CASSRGPGDYEQYF.

This clone was observed a single time. The chain uses TRBV11-1 and TRBJ2-4; D may be TRBD1 (5 bases). V was clipped by 4 bases and J by 0 bases, with 13 bases between them. CDR1 and CDR2 (germline): SGHAT, FQDESV (reference sequence). This CDR3 is 16 amino acids long. The CDR3 region has the DNA TGTGCCAGCAGCTCAACAGGTGGCGTAGCCAAAAACATTCAGTACTTC. Its translation is CASSSTGGVAKNIQYF.

J is TRBJ1-3 and V is TRBV28; 7 nucleotides align to TRBD1. This CDR3 contains 16 residues. Germline CDR1 and CDR2: MDHEN and SYDVKM. V lost 5 bases, J lost 0 bases, and 7 bases stayed unmatched. CDR3 bases: TGTGCCAGCAGTACCGGACAGGTCAACTCTGGAAACACCATATATTTT. It translates to CASSTGQVNSGNTIYF.

This rearrangement joins TRBV5-4 to TRBJ2-3; possibly TRBD2 for D (6 bases). CDR1 is SGHNT and CDR2 is YYREEE in the germline V gene (reference sequence). V lost 4 bases, J lost 0 bases, and 9 bases lay in between. CDR3 size: 14 residues. CDR3 in DNA: TGTGCCAGCAGCACAAGCGGGAGCACAGATACGCAGTATTTT. It is translated as CASSTSGSTDTQYF. Together with reference TRBV5-4 and TRBJ2-3, the CDR3 gives the full variable domain: ETGVTQSPTHLIKTRGQQVTLRCSSQSGHNTVSWYQQALGQGPQFIFQYYREEENGRGNFPPRFSGLQFPNYSSELNVNALELDDSALYLCASSTSGSTDTQYFGPGTRLTVL.

The chain uses TRBV5-4 and TRBJ2-2, with TRBD1 as a possible D gene (5 bases). Trimming stripped 0 bases from V and 7 bases from J, with 13 bases between. The germline V gene has CDR1 SGHNT and CDR2 YYREEE (reference sequence). The CDR3 sequence is 15 residues long. For the CDR3, the DNA is TGTGCCAGCAGCTTGGCCGGACAAAAAGGCGGGGAGCTGTTTTTT. It translates to CASSLAGQKGGELFF.

Only one count was recorded for this clone. The V call is TRBV5-4, the J call TRBJ2-2, with TRBD1 matching 7 bases. The CDR3 extends over 16 amino acids. J gave up 7 bases and V 4 bases, and 13 bases lay outside the gene matches. Per the germline V gene, CDR1 is SGHNT and CDR2 is YYREEE (reference sequence). The DNA for the CDR3 is TGTGCCAGCAGCGTCCCGGGCAACAGGGACAGCGGGGAGCTGTTTTTT. Encoded protein: CASSVPGNRDSGELFF.